This T cell receptor beta chain was profiled in a study of blood T cell repertoires in COVID-19. Study context: Spain, Italy and the United States supplied samples that represented acute and convalescent COVID-19.

Study processing details: Estimates of nucleated cell counts were drawn from the amplification of reference gene primers. Sequencing used immunoSEQ multiplex PCR; TCRdb keeps in-frame clones, though not all of them. For V, J and clone size, that table is used; D and trimming come from the DNA. The sample contains around 250,000 clones, roughly 86% of which appear only once. V gave up 4 bases and J gave up 8 bases; unmatched junction bases: 6. CDR3 length equals 13 residues. Germline CDR1 and CDR2: SGHKS and YYEKEE (reference sequence). The V and J genes are TRBV5-5 and TRBJ1-2; 9 bases are a match to TRBD1. The source of this sequence is a man aged 18 to 29 with active or convalescent COVID-19. Input material: peripheral blood. The CDR3: CASSTGQGNGYTF. Written as DNA, the CDR3 is TGTGCCAGCAGCACTGGACAGGGGAACGGCTACACCTTC.